This TCR beta chain is from a study of T-cell reconstitution after alpha-beta-depleted transplantation in children. There are many counts of this clonotype. A TCRbeta library incorporating unique molecular identifiers was prepared. From the PCR reads, TCRdb called clonotypes with MiXCR, one entry per CDR3 protein. The sample contains 600,000 to 800,000 distinct CDR3 sequences, less than 15% of which appear only once. The germline CDR1 and CDR2 sequences are MNHEY and SMNVEV (reference sequence). The length of the CDR3 is 15 residues. Trimming took off 3 bases at V and 3 bases at J, with 13 bases between the two ends.

V and J are TRBV27 and TRBJ2-3; tentatively, D is TRBD1 or TRBD2 (5 bases each). The origin of this receptor is a girl aged 2 to 9 with congenital amegakaryocytic thrombocytopenia, due to receive a stem cell transplant. The specimen was PBMCs, collected before TCRalphabeta/CD19-depleted stem cell transplant. The CDR3 region is CASSFFWDGTDTQYF. CDR3 in DNA: TGTGCCAGCAGTTTCTTTTGGGACGGGACAGATACGCAGTATTTT.